Listed below are T cell receptor beta chains from one sample, sequenced in a study of T cell changes during pregnancy in multiple sclerosis. Profiling relied on immunoSEQ multiplex PCR, and the TCRdb table lists in-frame clones only, not all of them. The data contain about 73,000 clones, 85% to 90% of them seen just once; the ten biggest clones take up approximately 9.5%. The sample in question was peripheral blood, obtained after pregnancy. The receptors derive from a female donor in good health, enrolled as a control in a pregnancy study. Both conserved end residues are part of each CDR3. The D gene is left open where the match is weak. Clone size, where shown, is once, few, many, or a class for clones that have expanded.

v_gene	j_gene	d_gene	abundance	CDR3nt	CDR3aa
TRBV7-7	TRBJ2-3	TRBD2	-	TGTGCCAGCAGCTCCCAGCGGGAGCGCGCAGATACGCAGTATTTT	CASSSQRERADTQYF
TRBV2	TRBJ1-1	TRBD1	-	TGTGCCAGCCTCCGACAGGGGGCGAACACTGAAGCTTTCTTT	CASLRQGANTEAFF
TRBV30	TRBJ1-1	-	few	TGTGCCTGGAGTGATTGGGGAGACACTGAAGCTTTCTTT	CAWSDWGDTEAFF
TRBV19	TRBJ1-1	-	-	TGTGCCAGTAGTATAAACTGGGGGGGGGACACTGAAGCTTTCTTT	CASSINWGGDTEAFF
TRBV30	TRBJ1-1	-	-	TGTGCCTGGAGAAAGCCCTCGGGAGCTTTCTTT	CAWRKPSGAFF
TRBV11-3	TRBJ2-1	TRBD2	-	TGTGCCAGCAGCTCGCCCGCGGGACTAGCGGGGCCCATCCATGAGCAGTTCTTC	CASSSPAGLAGPIHEQFF
TRBV19	TRBJ2-7	-	-	TGTGCCAGTAGTATTAGCATCCAGACCTACGAGCAGTACTTC	CASSISIQTYEQYF
TRBV5-1	TRBJ2-7	TRBD2	-	TGCGCCAGCAGTTCTAGCGGTACCTACGAGCAGTACTTC	CASSSSGTYEQYF
TRBV4-1	TRBJ2-1	TRBD2	-	TGCGCCAGCAGCCTAGCGGGAGGAAATGAGCAGTTCTTC	CASSLAGGNEQFF
TRBV5-4	TRBJ1-1	-	-	TGTGCCAGCAGCTTGCTAGAAAGGACTGAAGCTTTCTTT	CASSLLERTEAFF
TRBV9	TRBJ2-4	TRBD2	-	TGTGCCAGCAGCCCAACTAGCGCGCTAGCCAAAAACATTCAGTACTTC	CASSPTSALAKNIQYF
TRBV5-1	TRBJ2-5	TRBD2	once	TGCGCCAGCAGCTTGGCCAGGCAAGCGGGAGGTCGGGAGACCCAGTACTTC	CASSLARQAGGRETQYF
TRBV30	TRBJ2-7	TRBD1	-	TGTGCCTGGAGCGCAAGGGGGCTCACCTACGAGCAGTACTTC	CAWSARGLTYEQYF
TRBV30	TRBJ1-4	TRBD1	few	TGTGCCTGGAGTGCGACAGGGGCAACTAATGAAAAACTGTTTTTT	CAWSATGATNEKLFF
TRBV6-5	TRBJ1-5	-	-	TGTGCCAGCAGTTTGAGGGGGGGATCGGACAATCAGCCCCAGCATTTT	CASSLRGGSDNQPQHF
TRBV7-9	TRBJ2-3	-	-	TGTGCCAGCAGCTTAGAGGGACTGTACACAGATACGCAGTATTTT	CASSLEGLYTDTQYF
TRBV7-8	TRBJ2-5	-	-	TGTGCCAGCAGACGGGGTACTAGCTCGGCGGAGACCCAGTACTTC	CASRRGTSSAETQYF